Below are 15 T cell receptor beta chains sequenced from a single sample in a study of cytotoxic CD8 clonotypes in ibrutinib-treated CLL. Data came from immunoSEQ multiplex PCR; TCRdb stores just in-frame clones and leaves some out. Here the sample spans approximately 53,000 clones, approximately 87% being singletons. This specimen consisted of PBMCs, obtained after 24 months of ibrutinib treatment. Receptors were obtained from a human donor with chronic lymphocytic leukemia.

This clone was seen more than once but under ten times. The CDR3 DNA is TGTGCCAGCAGTTTACGACTAGGAAAAGAGACCCAGTACTTC. This translates into CASSLRLGKETQYF. The genes are TRBV27 and TRBJ2-5; TRBD2 is a possible D gene (6 bases). The germline gives CDR1 MNHEY, CDR2 SMNVEV (reference sequence). Trimming left V 2 bases short and J 3 bases short, with 10 bases between. The CDR3 is 14 amino acids.

The chain recombines TRBV10-2 with TRBJ2-5, with D unresolved. The CDR3 totals 14 residues. Trimming left V 11 bases short and J 5 bases short, with 21 bases between. Germline-derived CDR1 and CDR2 are WSHSY and SAAADI. In nucleotides, the CDR3 is TGCGCCGCAGCCCGCGAGCGTAGTCGGGAGACCCAGTACTTC. Translated, it gives CAAARERSRETQYF.

V gene TRBV18 combines with J gene TRBJ2-5, with D possibly called TRBD1 or TRBD2 (5 bases each). Germline values: CDR1 KGHSH, CDR2 LQKENI. This CDR3 is built from 14 residues. V was pared by 2 bases and J by 4 bases, with 11 bases between. The CDR3 nucleotides are TGTGCCAGCTCACCAGAGGGGCGTGGAGAGACCCAGTACTTC. As protein: CASSPEGRGETQYF.

The V and J genes are TRBV5-1 and TRBJ2-2, with a tentative D call TRBD2 (6 bases). V was clipped by 4 bases and J by 1 base, with 14 bases between them. Germline CDR1 SGHRS, CDR2 YFSETQ. The CDR3 contains 16 residues. CDR3 in amino acids: CASSEGGTENTGELFF. The CDR3 bases are TGCGCCAGCAGCGAGGGCGGGACTGAGAACACCGGGGAGCTGTTTTTT. Full variable domain (missing parts from reference TRBV5-1 and TRBJ2-2): KAGVTQTPRYLIKTRGQQVTLSCSPISGHRSVSWYQQTPGQGLQFLFEYFSETQRNKGNFPGRFSGRQFSNSRSEMNVSTLELGDSALYLCASSEGGTENTGELFFGEGSRLTVL.

In DNA, the CDR3 is TGCGCCAGCAGCCAAGATATTCTACAGGGGGCGAGGGCCTATGGCTACACCTTC. Its translation is CASSQDILQGARAYGYTF. V is TRBV4-3 and J is TRBJ1-2, with 9 bases that match TRBD1. The CDR3 has 18 residues. V dropped 0 bases and J dropped 4; count of bases not matched to a gene: 12. Per germline, CDR1 LGHNA and CDR2 YSLEER.

The chain couples TRBV4-2 to TRBJ2-5; 7 bases line up with TRBD1. This CDR3 contains 15 residues. Looked up from germline, CDR1 is LGHNA and CDR2 is YNFKEQ. Losses at the gene ends were 1 base for V and 4 bases for J; bases not matched to a gene: 6. CDR3 DNA: TGTGCCAGCAGCCAAGCGGGACAGTTCGGAGAGACCCAGTACTTC. It yields the protein CASSQAGQFGETQYF.

The chain recombines TRBV5-1 with TRBJ2-3, with 11 bases aligning to TRBD2. Germline CDR1 SGHRS, CDR2 YFSETQ. Germline trimming cut 4 bases from V and 2 bases from J; bases unmatched to any gene: 6. This CDR3 has 16 amino acids. CDR3 bases: TGCGCCAGCAGCATGGGACTAGCGGAATTCACAGATACGCAGTATTTT. It yields the protein CASSMGLAEFTDTQYF.

This clone was observed a single time. The J gene is TRBJ1-1, the V gene TRBV13; D not certain. The CDR3 is 13 amino acids. Germline lookup yields CDR1 PRHDT and CDR2 FYEKMQ (reference sequence). The V end was cut by 4 bases, the J end by 1 base, with 7 bases between. The CDR3 DNA reads TGTGCCAGCAGCTCCACCGGGAACACTGAAGCTTTCTTT. It encodes CASSSTGNTEAFF.

The rearrangement uses TRBV18 and TRBJ2-7, with TRBD1 matching over 7 bases. V trimming: 4 bases; J trimming: 6 bases; junction bases outside the gene matches: 6. This CDR3 contains 13 residues. The germline CDR1 and CDR2 sequences are KGHSH and LQKENI. Written as DNA, the CDR3 is TGTGCCAGCTCACAGGGGGCCAAAAGCGAGCAGTACTTC. Translation: CASSQGAKSEQYF. Complete variable domain (other parts from reference TRBV18 and TRBJ2-7): NAGVMQNPRHLVRRRGQEARLRCSPMKGHSHVYWYRQLPEEGLKFMVYLQKENIIDESGMPKERFSAEFPKEGPSILRIQQVVRGDSAAYFCASSQGAKSEQYFGPGTRLTVT.

The V and J genes are TRBV7-8 and TRBJ2-7; D might be TRBD1 (6 bases). With 6 bases removed from V and 7 bases from J, the gap between germline ends came to 13 bases. In germline, CDR1 is SGHVS, CDR2 FQNEAQ. The CDR3 extends over 12 amino acids. CDR3: CASSPAGVEQYF. Here the CDR3 DNA reads TGTGCCAGCAGTCCAGCAGGGGTAGAGCAGTACTTC.

V and J are TRBV25-1 and TRBJ2-2; 11 bases align to TRBD2. This CDR3 spans 17 amino acids. With 5 bases clipped from V and 5 bases from J, the junction kept 10 bases outside the gene matches. The germline V gene has CDR1 MGHDK and CDR2 SYGVNS. CDR3 sequence: CASSRDSGRAGTGELFF. CDR3 sequence (DNA): TGTGCCAGCAGTCGAGATAGCGGGAGGGCTGGGACCGGGGAGCTGTTTTTT.

Only a few counts were recorded for this clone. The chain recombines TRBV28 with TRBJ2-7; a possible D gene is TRBD1 (6 bases). This CDR3 spans 17 amino acids. Germline V gene lookup returns CDR1 MDHEN and CDR2 SYDVKM. With 3 bases removed from V and 1 base from J, the gap between germline ends came to 19 bases. In nucleotides, the CDR3 is TGTGCCAGCAGTTTGCTTCTTTTTACTACAGGGTCCTACGAGCAGTACTTC. This codes for CASSLLLFTTGSYEQYF.

The chain has TRBV14 and TRBJ2-7; D might be TRBD2 (5 bases). Germline CDR1 reads SGHDN; CDR2 reads FVKESK. The CDR3 covers 12 residues. Between the trimmed V and J ends, which lost 3 bases and 9 bases, there was a span of 12 bases. In nucleotides, the CDR3 is TGTGCCAGCAGCCATGGGTTCCGGGGGCAGTACTTC. Translating it yields CASSHGFRGQYF.

The rearrangement links TRBV30 to TRBJ1-1, with a weak D call TRBD1 (5 bases). The V gene's germline CDR1 is GTSNPN and CDR2 SVGIG (reference sequence). This CDR3 contains 13 residues. V was trimmed by 4 bases and J by 0 bases, leaving 9 bases between them. For the CDR3, the DNA is TGTGCCTGGAATAGGGGTCTGAACACTGAAGCTTTCTTT. Its translation: CAWNRGLNTEAFF.

The genes are TRBV5-6 and TRBJ1-2; perhaps TRBD1 as D (5 bases). The CDR3 length is 12 residues. The V gene's germline CDR1 is SGHDT and CDR2 YYEEEE. V lost 4 bases, J lost 8 bases, and 12 bases lay in between. The CDR3 here is CASSTGTLGYTF. CDR3 bases: TGTGCCAGCAGCACCGGGACCTTGGGCTACACCTTC.